Included here is one T cell receptor (beta chain) sequence, with context. The sample originates from a study of PD-1 blockade in classical Hodgkin lymphoma. Germline lookup yields CDR1 SGDLS and CDR2 YYNGEE. There are 15 residues in the CDR3. J lost 8 bases, V lost 1 base, and 4 bases had no gene match. Time point in this sample: cycle 4 day 1 (C4D1), after 6 weeks of nivolumab. Every patient was affected by relapse after autologous stem cell transplantation, while exposure to brentuximab vedotin was not uniform. Only in-frame clones appear in the TCRdb table, and some are missing; sequencing was by immunoSEQ multiplex PCR. This sample has 23,000 or so clones, with approximately 85% found just once.

This TCR came from a human donor with classical Hodgkin lymphoma. Source: peripheral blood mononuclear cells (PBMCs), taken before the fourth cycle of nivolumab. This rearrangement joins TRBV9 to TRBJ1-6; the match to TRBD1 covers 9 bases. The CDR3 nucleotides are TGTGCCAGCAGCGTAAGAGACAGGGGGGATTCACCCCTCCACTTT. As protein: CASSVRDRGDSPLHF.